A selection of T cell receptor beta chains follows, all from one sample in a study of T cell repertoires in ileal Crohn's disease. Sequenced by immunoSEQ multiplex PCR; TCRdb stores in-frame clones only, minus some. The sample shows approximately 13,000 clones, around nine tenths of them seen only once. The sequenced sample was ileal tissue. These receptors were obtained from an adult with Crohn's disease. The CDR3 runs from the conserved cysteine through the conserved F or W. Fields, in order: clone size, J gene, D gene, V gene, CDR3 DNA, CDR3 protein. D genes are given only for firm matches. Some rows mark clone size as missing; the rest say once, few, many or name a class of expanded clone.

clone_size: -; j_call: TRBJ1-1; d_call: TRBD1; v_call: TRBV6-1; cdr3_nt: TGTGCCAGCAGTGATCCTACACAGGGGACCACTGAAGCTTTCTTT; cdr3_aa: CASSDPTQGTTEAFF
clone_size: once; j_call: TRBJ2-3; d_call: TRBD2; v_call: TRBV4-1; cdr3_nt: TGCGCCAGCAGCCCCCAGGGGCGGGGGGGCCCTACAGATACGCAGTATTTT; cdr3_aa: CASSPQGRGGPTDTQYF
clone_size: -; j_call: TRBJ1-5; d_call: TRBD1; v_call: TRBV6-5; cdr3_nt: TGTGCCAGCAGTTACCTACAGGGGCGCAATCAGCCCCAGCATTTT; cdr3_aa: CASSYLQGRNQPQHF
clone_size: -; j_call: TRBJ2-7; d_call: TRBD1; v_call: TRBV19; cdr3_nt: TGTGCCACCGGGACAGGGGGCTCCTACGAGCAGTACTTC; cdr3_aa: CATGTGGSYEQYF
clone_size: -; j_call: TRBJ1-1; d_call: -; v_call: TRBV5-1; cdr3_nt: TGCGCCAGCAGCGGGCCTTCAGGTAGGGAGTTGGAAGCTTTCTTT; cdr3_aa: CASSGPSGRELEAFF
clone_size: once; j_call: TRBJ1-5; d_call: TRBD1; v_call: TRBV4-2; cdr3_nt: TGTGCCAGCAGCCAAGAAGGACAGGGTGCACTCCAGCCCCAGCATTTT; cdr3_aa: CASSQEGQGALQPQHF
clone_size: -; j_call: TRBJ2-2; d_call: TRBD2; v_call: TRBV28; cdr3_nt: TGTGCCACCCTACCCAAACTAGCGGGAGCCGGGGAGCTGTTTTTT; cdr3_aa: CATLPKLAGAGELFF
clone_size: -; j_call: TRBJ1-4; d_call: -; v_call: TRBV5-4; cdr3_nt: TGTGCCAGCAGCTTGGAGGGGGGGAGTAATGAAAAACTGTTTTTT; cdr3_aa: CASSLEGGSNEKLFF
clone_size: -; j_call: TRBJ2-1; d_call: -; v_call: TRBV5-4; cdr3_nt: TGTGCCAGCAGCTTGTTCCAGGGTGTAAACTACAATGAGCAGTTCTTC; cdr3_aa: CASSLFQGVNYNEQFF
clone_size: -; j_call: TRBJ2-2; d_call: -; v_call: TRBV7-8; cdr3_nt: TGTGCCAGCAGCCGAGGTGGGGGCAACACCGGGGAGCTGTTTTTT; cdr3_aa: CASSRGGGNTGELFF
clone_size: -; j_call: TRBJ2-7; d_call: TRBD1; v_call: TRBV30; cdr3_nt: TGTGCCTGGAGTGTCGACAGGGCGTACGAGCAGTACTTC; cdr3_aa: CAWSVDRAYEQYF
clone_size: -; j_call: TRBJ1-1; d_call: TRBD1; v_call: TRBV28; cdr3_nt: TGTGCCAGCAGTTCGGACAGGGCTTTGAACACTGAAGCTTTCTTT; cdr3_aa: CASSSDRALNTEAFF